One sample yielded the 29 T cell receptor beta chains listed below, sequenced in a study of T cells in Graves' hyperthyroidism and ophthalmopathy. It was RNA transcripts that yielded the amplified TCR beta CDR3 regions. HTBI primers were employed in a first-round RT-PCR of the TCR CDR3. MiXCR, run by TCRdb on the multiplex PCR reads, gives a single entry per CDR3 protein. Of about 710,000 distinct CDR3 sequences in the sample, roughly 15% were seen once. The sequencing input was blood. The receptors stem from a man aged 18 to 35 with Graves' hyperthyroidism.

This sequence joins TRBV7-2 and TRBJ2-7; 8 bases map to TRBD1. Germline V CDR1 and CDR2: SGHTA, FQGNSA. The CDR3 consists of 15 residues. The V and J ends lost 3 bases and 0 bases, in that order; junction bases with no gene match: 4. CDR3 region: CASSFRDRFSYEQYF. In DNA, the CDR3 is TGTGCCAGCAGCTTCCGGGACAGGTTCTCCTACGAGCAGTACTTC.

This clonotype was counted between two and nine times. V gene TRBV15 combines with J gene TRBJ2-7, with D possibly TRBD1 on 5 matching bases. V was pared by 3 bases and J by 0 bases, with 9 bases between. CDR1 is LNHNV and CDR2 is YYDKDF in the germline V gene (reference sequence). CDR3 length equals 14 residues. The CDR3 DNA reads as TGTGCCACCAGCAGGGACAAGAGCTCCTACGAGCAGTACTTC. Translation gives CATSRDKSSYEQYF. The complete variable domain, with remaining parts taken from reference TRBV15 and TRBJ2-7, reads DAMVIQNPRYQVTQFGKPVTLSCSQTLNHNVMYWYQQKSSQAPKLLFHYYDKDFNNEADTPDNFQSRRPNTSFCFLDIRSPGLGDTAMYLCATSRDKSSYEQYFGPGTRLTVT.

This clonotype has at least ten counts. V is TRBV30 and J is TRBJ2-1; TRBD2 aligns across 9 bases. Germline CDR1 GTSNPN, CDR2 SVGIG (reference sequence). CDR3 length: 15 amino acids. V trimming: 1 base; J trimming: 5 bases; junction bases outside the gene matches: 6. CDR3 loop: CAWSGETSGNNEQFF. DNA for the CDR3: TGTGCCTGGAGTGGGGAGACTAGCGGCAACAATGAGCAGTTCTTC.

This chain connects TRBV19 to TRBJ2-7; TRBD1 or TRBD2 may be the D gene (5 bases each). The V and J ends lost 0 bases and 4 bases respectively, with 10 bases between them. The CDR3 totals 14 residues. From germline, CDR1 is LNHDA and CDR2 SQIVND (reference sequence). CDR3 DNA: TGTGCCAGTAGTATAGATACGAGGGGTTACGAGCAGTACTTC. Translation: CASSIDTRGYEQYF.

This clonotype came up a few times. CDR3 sequence: CASIQSRRGPMNTEAFF. CDR3 nucleotide sequence: TGTGCCAGTATCCAATCGAGGAGGGGCCCCATGAACACTGAAGCTTTCTTT. The chain couples TRBV19 to TRBJ1-1; TRBD1 is a possible D gene (5 bases). The V gene's germline CDR1 is LNHDA and CDR2 SQIVND (reference sequence). This CDR3 region has 17 residues. Trimming removed 7 bases from V and 0 bases from J, with 21 bases in between.

In its sample, this clonotype was seen a few times. The V and J genes are TRBV9 and TRBJ1-2; D is ambiguous. The CDR3 contains 13 residues. Trimming removed 3 bases from V and 6 bases from J, with 12 bases in between. Germline assignment: CDR1 SGDLS and CDR2 YYNGEE. The CDR3 nucleotides read TGTGCCAGCAGCGACGGACGGCGGGATGGCTACACCTTC. Its translation is CASSDGRRDGYTF.

This chain uses TRBV27 with TRBJ2-5; 9 nucleotides agree with TRBD2. The germline V gene has CDR1 MNHEY and CDR2 SMNVEV (reference sequence). This CDR3 spans 14 amino acids. J lost 2 bases, V lost 5 bases, and 3 bases had no gene match. The chain's CDR3 is CASSNLAGQETQYF. The CDR3 coding sequence is TGTGCCAGCAGTAATCTAGCGGGGCAAGAGACCCAGTACTTC.

The J gene is TRBJ2-7, the V gene TRBV7-9; D is ambiguous. CDR3 size: 15 residues. V was clipped by 0 bases and J by 12 bases, with 21 bases between them. The germline V gene encodes CDR1 SEHNR and CDR2 FQNEAQ (reference sequence). The CDR3 DNA reads as TGTGCCAGCAGCTTAGCGCCGGGTATCAATGTCGTGCTGTACTTC. Its protein product is CASSLAPGINVVLYF. The full variable domain, rest sourced from reference TRBV7-9 and TRBJ2-7, is DTGVSQNPRHKITKRGQNVTFRCDPISEHNRLYWYRQTLGQGPEFLTYFQNEAQLEKSRLLSDRFSAERPKGSFSTLEIQRTEQGDSAMYLCASSLAPGINVVLYFGPGTRLTVT.

This clonotype has at least ten counts. The chain employs TRBV28 and TRBJ2-4; the D gene is possibly TRBD1 (5 bases). This CDR3 contains 17 residues. Germline assignment: CDR1 MDHEN and CDR2 SYDVKM. V was shortened by 0 bases and J by 2 bases, with 14 bases between the two germline ends. Here the CDR3 reads CASSLWVQGWSKNIQYF. DNA for the CDR3: TGTGCCAGCAGTTTATGGGTCCAGGGATGGTCCAAAAACATTCAGTACTTC.

This clonotype was counted between two and nine times. The chain is built from TRBV2 and TRBJ2-4; D not resolved. CDR1 is SNHLY and CDR2 is FYNNEI in the germline V gene. The ends were cut back, 3 bases at V and 0 bases at J, with 9 bases in the middle. The CDR3 runs to 15 residues. For the CDR3, the DNA is TGTGCCAGCAGTGACCGTCTACTAGCCAAAAACATTCAGTACTTC. It encodes CASSDRLLAKNIQYF.

This clonotype was recorded a few times. The chain carries TRBV14 and TRBJ2-3; 9 bases match TRBD1. The CDR3 length is 16 residues. V shed 4 bases, J shed 3 bases, and the junction held 8 bases outside the gene matches. Germline values: CDR1 SGHDN, CDR2 FVKESK. The CDR3 loop is CASSRRDRVGTDTQYF. CDR3 bases: TGTGCCAGCAGCCGCCGGGACAGGGTGGGGACAGATACGCAGTATTTT.

This clonotype was found many times. This chain joins TRBV20-1 and TRBJ2-7, with 10 positions matching TRBD2. This CDR3 has 15 residues. V gave up 0 bases and J gave up 3 bases; unmatched junction bases: 5. Germline CDR1 DFQATT, CDR2 SNEGSKA (reference sequence). This CDR3 is CSARDPLAGDYEQYF. The CDR3 DNA reads as TGCAGTGCTAGAGATCCCCTAGCGGGAGACTACGAGCAGTACTTC.

Many counts were recorded for this clonotype. The rearrangement joins TRBV2 to TRBJ2-7; D is possibly TRBD1 or TRBD2 (5 bases each). The CDR3 sequence is 13 residues long. The germline CDR1 and CDR2 sequences are SNHLY and FYNNEI. Trimming left V 8 bases short and J 6 bases short, with 17 bases between. CDR3 sequence reads: CASHPGPQGEQYF. The CDR3 DNA follows: TGTGCCAGCCATCCGGGACCCCAAGGCGAGCAGTACTTC.

This clonotype was recorded a few times. This chain connects TRBV30 to TRBJ2-6; D possibly corresponds to TRBD1 (5 bases). The CDR3 covers 15 residues. V lost 7 bases, J lost 0 bases, and 13 bases lay in between. Germline V gene data show CDR1 as GTSNPN and CDR2 as SVGIG (reference sequence). CDR3 DNA sequence: TGTGCCTTGGACACAAATCCCTCTGGGGCCAACGTCCTGACTTTC. This sequence encodes CALDTNPSGANVLTF.

This clonotype was seen a handful of times. This chain links TRBV12-3 or TRBV12-4 with TRBJ2-7; 11 nucleotides line up with TRBD1. Trimming removed 7 bases from V and 6 bases from J; junction bases left unmatched: 5. The length of the CDR3 is 13 residues. The CDR3 DNA sequence: TGTGCCAGCATCCGGGACAGGGGGAGCGAGCAGTACTTC. It codes for CASIRDRGSEQYF.

This clonotype was detected a few times. The chain has TRBV12-3 or TRBV12-4 and TRBJ1-5, with D tentatively TRBD1 (6 bases). This CDR3 is built from 13 residues. V was shortened by 3 bases and J by 6 bases, with 9 bases between the two germline ends. As DNA, the CDR3 is TGTGCCAGCAGTTTTTCAGGGGTTCAGCCCCAGCATTTT. Its translation: CASSFSGVQPQHF.

In this sample, this clonotype turned up many times. As DNA, the CDR3 is TGCGCCAGCAGCCAAGATCGGGGGGCAGGCACTGAAGCTTTCTTT. It specifies CASSQDRGAGTEAFF. This chain uses TRBV4-3 with TRBJ1-1; D perhaps matches TRBD1 (6 bases). Deletions cut 0 bases from V and 4 bases from J, with 12 bases between. From germline, CDR1 is LGHNA and CDR2 YSLEER. CDR3 length: 15 residues.

This clonotype was seen more than once but under ten times. This chain connects TRBV15 to TRBJ2-1; D unresolved. Looked up from germline, CDR1 is LNHNV and CDR2 is YYDKDF (reference sequence). The CDR3 extends over 15 amino acids. V was pared by 0 bases and J by 1 base, with 7 bases between. The CDR3 loop is CATSRDGNSYNEQFF. As DNA, the CDR3 is TGTGCCACCAGCAGAGATGGGAATTCCTACAATGAGCAGTTCTTC.

The table lists this clonotype with many counts. V and J are TRBV30 and TRBJ1-1; tentatively, D is TRBD1 (5 bases). CDR3 length equals 15 residues. The V end was cut by 0 bases, the J end by 1 base, with 12 bases between. From germline, CDR1 is GTSNPN and CDR2 SVGIG (reference sequence). The CDR3 nucleotides are TGTGCCTGGAGTGTGGGGGTCGGCCGGAACACTGAAGCTTTCTTT. Protein product: CAWSVGVGRNTEAFF.

This clonotype occurred many times. This chain links TRBV18 with TRBJ2-1; weak D call: TRBD2 (5 bases). Germline loops: CDR1 KGHSH, CDR2 LQKENI. The CDR3 runs 15 residues. The V end lost 1 base, the J end lost 5 bases, and 12 bases lay between the germline ends. The CDR3 DNA reads as TGTGCCAGCTCACCACGGAGTAGCGCCCACAATGAGCAGTTCTTC. Protein: CASSPRSSAHNEQFF.

V usage is TRBV7-9 and J usage is TRBJ2-1, with 10 positions matching TRBD2. Germline-derived CDR1 and CDR2 are SEHNR and FQNEAQ (reference sequence). Trimming cost V 6 bases and J 7 bases; bases outside gene matches: 15. The CDR3 is 17 residues long. The CDR3 sequence: CASSSPPLAGDRNEQFF. CDR3 DNA sequence: TGTGCCAGCAGTAGCCCCCCTCTAGCGGGAGATCGGAATGAGCAGTTCTTC. Combining the CDR3 with reference TRBV7-9 and TRBJ2-1 gives the whole variable domain DTGVSQNPRHKITKRGQNVTFRCDPISEHNRLYWYRQTLGQGPEFLTYFQNEAQLEKSRLLSDRFSAERPKGSFSTLEIQRTEQGDSAMYLCASSSPPLAGDRNEQFFGPGTRLTVL.

This clonotype was seen at least ten times. The chain combines TRBV29-1 with TRBJ1-2; perhaps TRBD1 as D (6 bases). Germline CDR1 SQVTM, CDR2 ANQGSEA. The CDR3 covers 13 residues. Between the trimmed V and J ends, which lost 7 bases and 8 bases, there was a span of 20 bases. CDR3 DNA: TGCAGCGGTGGGGGGCTCGACGATGGGGGCTACACCTTC. Translated: CSGGGLDDGGYTF.

This clonotype has a count of ten or more. The chain links TRBV7-3 to TRBJ2-5, with 9 bases that match TRBD1. The trim removed 4 bases at V and 5 bases at J, leaving 2 bases unmatched. This CDR3 region has 13 residues. CDR1 is SGHTA, CDR2 FQGTGA, per germline. CDR3 protein: CASSWTGAETQYF. CDR3 nucleotides: TGTGCCAGCAGCTGGACAGGGGCGGAGACCCAGTACTTC. Drawing the rest from reference TRBV7-3 and TRBJ2-5, the complete variable domain is GAGVSQTPSNKVTEKGKYVELRCDPISGHTALYWYRQSLGQGPEFLIYFQGTGAADDSGLPNDRFFAVRPEGSVSTLKIQRTERGDSAVYLCASSWTGAETQYFGPGTRLLVL.

A remark on this clonotype: A much larger clone sits a single nucleotide away, making a read error possible. The chain uses TRBV28 and TRBJ1-4, with a weak D call TRBD1 (6 bases). The CDR3 loop spans 13 amino acids. Trimming removed 11 bases at V and 6 bases at J, with 16 bases between. In germline, CDR1 is MDHEN, CDR2 SYDVKM. CDR3: CAGRTGSHEKLFF. DNA for the CDR3: TGTGCCGGTAGAACAGGGTCCCATGAAAAACTGTTTTTT.

The V and J genes are TRBV10-3 and TRBJ2-7; 10 bases match TRBD2. The length of the CDR3 is 15 residues. V lost 4 bases and J lost 4; bases outside the gene matches: 7. Germline values: CDR1 ENHRY, CDR2 SYGVKD. The DNA for the CDR3 is TGTGCCATCAGTGGGGTAGCGGGAGGTGTGTACGAGCAGTACTTC. Translated, it gives CAISGVAGGVYEQYF.

This clonotype showed up many times. The chain is built from TRBV18 and TRBJ1-1; TRBD1 might be the D (5 bases). Germline CDR1 KGHSH, CDR2 LQKENI. The CDR3 has 14 amino acids. Trimming shortened V by 1 base and J by 3 bases, and 9 bases separated the two germline ends. CDR3 nucleotides: TGTGCCAGCTCACCACTCCGGGGCGACACTGAAGCTTTCTTT. Translation gives CASSPLRGDTEAFF.

This clonotype occurred a few times. The rearrangement links TRBV3-1 to TRBJ1-3; 8 bases are a match to TRBD1. The germline V gene encodes CDR1 LGHDT and CDR2 YNNKEL (reference sequence). This CDR3 region has 17 residues. The V and J ends lost 4 bases and 0 bases, in that order; junction bases with no gene match: 8. CDR3 sequence reads: CASSRWDRSLSGNTIYF. CDR3 nucleotides: TGTGCCAGCAGCCGCTGGGACAGGAGCCTCTCTGGAAACACCATATATTTT.

This clonotype came up a few times. The chain links TRBV7-9 to TRBJ2-2; 11 bases agree with TRBD2. CDR1 and CDR2 from the germline V gene are SEHNR and FQNEAQ (reference sequence). CDR3 length equals 16 residues. Losses at the gene ends were 5 bases for V and 5 bases for J; bases not matched to a gene: 7. CDR3 sequence: CASSLSGRARTGELFF. The DNA of the CDR3 is TGTGCCAGCAGCCTTAGCGGGAGGGCCAGAACCGGGGAGCTGTTTTTT.

V usage is TRBV3-1 and J usage is TRBJ2-2; D is perhaps TRBD1 (5 bases). The CDR3 is made up of 17 amino acids. Germline V gene data show CDR1 as LGHDT and CDR2 as YNNKEL (reference sequence). Trimming took off 2 bases at V and 3 bases at J, with 16 bases between the two ends. The chain's CDR3 is CASSQLSPGSDTGELFF. The CDR3 DNA sequence: TGTGCCAGCAGCCAATTGAGTCCAGGGTCAGACACCGGGGAGCTGTTTTTT.